What follows describes a single T cell receptor (beta chain). Its target is not known. This specimen comes from a study of blood T cells in healthy people across ages. The CDR3 sequence is 15 residues long. The germline V gene has CDR1 SGHAT and CDR2 FQDESV (reference sequence). Donation came from healthy Caucasian individuals in Russia who were aged about 6 to 95. Isolating PBMCs gave at least 7 million of these cells per sample. Using a J-beta primer mix together with a sample-barcoded 5' primer, a second PCR was run for roughly 7 to 12 cycles. Any given sample supplied a minimum of 2.5 million CDR3-containing paired-end reads. A single record per CDR3 protein comes from TCRdb applying MiXCR to the 5' RACE reads. The sample lists about a million distinct CDR3 sequences; more than 30% were seen once. Findings and caveats of the study: Observed TCR beta diversity per million T cells went down as age went up. This fall followed a roughly linear course with age.

The V call is TRBV11-1, the J call TRBJ2-4; 9 nucleotides align to TRBD1. Matching the DNA end better, TRBJ2-7 makes the J call doubtful. This TCR was sampled from a man younger than 35 in good health. Sequencing was carried out using blood. CDR3 DNA: TGTGCCAGCAGCTCCGCAACAGGGGGCCCGTACGAGCAGTACTTC. It specifies CASSSATGGPYEQYF.